The 16 T cell receptor beta chains below all came from one sample that was sequenced in a study of T cell responses to AZD1222 COVID-19 vaccine. Only in-frame clones appear in the TCRdb table, and some are missing; sequencing was by immunoSEQ multiplex PCR. The sample lists around 140,000 clones, 85% to 95% seen once, with 12% in the top ten. The material was peripheral blood, obtained after recovery from COVID-19. The receptors come from an adult who had recovered from COVID-19.

CDR3 in DNA: TGCAGTGCTGTAGACAAAGAGACCCAGTACTTC. It translates to CSAVDKETQYF. This chain uses TRBV20-1 with TRBJ2-5; D ambiguous. Trimming left V 5 bases short and J 3 bases short, with 7 bases between. The CDR3 sequence is 11 residues long. Germline V gives CDR1 DFQATT, CDR2 SNEGSKA (reference sequence).

This chain joins TRBV18 and TRBJ2-7; D is uncertain. The CDR3 is made up of 15 amino acids. V was shortened by 1 base and J by 2 bases, with 12 bases between the two germline ends. Germline V CDR1 and CDR2: KGHSH, LQKENI. The CDR3 spells CASSPLRTPTYEQYF. In DNA form, the CDR3 reads TGTGCCAGCTCACCACTCCGCACCCCGACCTACGAGCAGTACTTC.

This sequence joins TRBV5-1 and TRBJ1-4; D uncertain. Trimming left V 4 bases short and J 8 bases short, with 12 bases between. The CDR3 covers 13 residues. Germline CDR1 is SGHRS and CDR2 is YFSETQ. CDR3 loop: CASSAGSLEKLFF. The DNA of the CDR3 is TGCGCCAGCAGCGCCGGGTCATTGGAAAAACTGTTTTTT.

The chain joins TRBV2 to TRBJ1-1; D unclear. Germline assignment: CDR1 SNHLY and CDR2 FYNNEI. V lost 4 bases and J 4 bases, leaving 10 bases between the germline ends. The CDR3 runs to 13 residues. CDR3 sequence (DNA): TGTGCCAGCAGTGTTGGGGAATCCACTGAAGCTTTCTTT. Amino acid sequence: CASSVGESTEAFF.

The chain couples TRBV3-1 (or the pseudogene TRBV3-2) to TRBJ1-5; 7 nucleotides match TRBD1. The CDR3 extends over 15 amino acids. In germline, CDR1 is LGHDT, CDR2 YNNKEL (reference sequence). Trimming took 0 bases from V and 7 from J; bases not matched to a gene: 6. CDR3 coding DNA: TGTGCCAGCAGCCAAGAGGGGCAGGGGGTCCAGCCCCAGCATTTT. Protein sequence: CASSQEGQGVQPQHF.

This clone has only one observation. V gene TRBV10-3 combines with J gene TRBJ2-7, with 15 bases that match TRBD2. The germline CDR1 and CDR2 sequences are ENHRY and SYGVKD. After removal of 2 bases from V and 3 bases from J, the junction contained 11 bases not matched to a gene. This CDR3 region has 19 residues. CDR3 DNA sequence: TGTGCCATCAGTGAGCCGTATTTTGGGACTAGCGGGAGGTTCTACGAGCAGTACTTC. Residues: CAISEPYFGTSGRFYEQYF.

The gene calls are TRBV19 and TRBJ1-1; 8 nucleotides match TRBD1. With V trimmed by 4 bases and J by 6 bases, 7 bases remained unmatched. This CDR3 contains 14 residues. CDR1 is LNHDA, CDR2 SQIVND, per germline (reference sequence). The CDR3 DNA follows: TGTGCCAGTAGTAGACAGGGGAGGGTCGCTGAAGCTTTCTTT. Its protein product is CASSRQGRVAEAFF.

The V and J genes are TRBV2 and TRBJ2-2; 9 positions agree with TRBD1. Germline CDR1 and CDR2: SNHLY and FYNNEI. The CDR3 sequence is 14 residues long. The V segment lost 5 bases and the J segment 10 bases; nucleotides outside the gene matches: 8. The CDR3 region has the DNA TGTGCCAGCAGTTGGGGACAGGGCAAATCGGAGCTGTTTTTT. This codes for CASSWGQGKSELFF.

This sequence joins TRBV5-6 and TRBJ1-2; tentatively, D is TRBD1 (5 bases). This CDR3 is 16 amino acids long. Between the trimmed V and J ends, which lost 3 bases and 3 bases, there was a span of 18 bases. Germline V gives CDR1 SGHDT, CDR2 YYEEEE. The DNA of the CDR3 is TGTGCCAGCAGCTCCTGGGACTCCCATTTATACTATGGCTACACCTTC. Its translation: CASSSWDSHLYYGYTF.

In DNA, the CDR3 is TGCGCCAGCAGTGAGTCACAGGGGTATGGCTACACCTTC. It yields the protein CASSESQGYGYTF. J is TRBJ1-2 and V is TRBV10-1, with 7 bases matching TRBD1. The CDR3 runs 13 residues. V lost 0 bases and J lost 5; bases outside the gene matches: 0. Germline-derived CDR1 and CDR2 are WNHNN and SYGVQD (reference sequence).

The V gene is TRBV28, the J gene TRBJ1-5; tentative D call: TRBD1 (6 bases). The CDR3 has 14 amino acids. V was shortened by 5 bases and J by 4 bases, with 12 bases between the two germline ends. Germline V gives CDR1 MDHEN, CDR2 SYDVKM. As DNA, the CDR3 is TGTGCCAGCAGTCCTGAAAGGGGGAATCAGCCCCAGCATTTT. Protein: CASSPERGNQPQHF.

The count of this clone is one. V and J are TRBV19 and TRBJ2-2; possibly TRBD2 for D (6 bases). The V gene lost 7 bases and the J gene lost 4 bases, with 19 bases spanning the gap. CDR3 length equals 16 residues. Germline values: CDR1 LNHDA, CDR2 SQIVND (reference sequence). This chain's CDR3 is CASTNVGLRGTGELFF. The CDR3 region has the DNA TGTGCCAGTACTAATGTGGGGCTGCGGGGCACCGGGGAGCTGTTTTTT.

The rearrangement links TRBV7-8 to TRBJ1-1; D gene ambiguous. The length of the CDR3 is 13 residues. Germline loops: CDR1 SGHVS, CDR2 FQNEAQ. Trimming cost V 1 base and J 1 base, with 4 bases left between them. CDR3 DNA sequence: TGTGCCAGCAGCTTAGATACGAACACTGAAGCTTTCTTT. It yields the protein CASSLDTNTEAFF.

The genes are TRBV24-1 and TRBJ2-2; unclear D gene. V was pared by 5 bases and J by 5 bases, with 11 bases between. Germline CDR1 and CDR2: KGHDR and SFDVKD. This CDR3 is built from 14 residues. The chain's CDR3 is CATSVERLTGELFF. Written as DNA, the CDR3 is TGTGCCACCAGTGTGGAGAGACTTACCGGGGAGCTGTTTTTT.

The chain combines TRBV9 with TRBJ2-7; D is ambiguous. Trimming cost V 0 bases and J 5 bases, with 12 bases left between them. CDR1 is SGDLS and CDR2 is YYNGEE in the germline V gene. The CDR3 covers 14 residues. The CDR3 loop is CASSVAPDGNEQYF. DNA of the CDR3: TGTGCCAGCAGCGTAGCCCCCGATGGGAACGAGCAGTACTTC.

The V and J genes are TRBV28 and TRBJ1-5, with D unresolved. The length of the CDR3 is 14 residues. Germline V gene data show CDR1 as MDHEN and CDR2 as SYDVKM. V dropped 3 bases and J dropped 7 bases, with 13 bases sitting between them. The CDR3 DNA sequence: TGTGCCAGCAGTTTGAGCCCCCCGGAACAGCCCCAGCATTTT. Its translation: CASSLSPPEQPQHF.